Below, 16 T cell receptor beta chains from the same sample are listed, as sequenced in a study of Ad26.COV2.S vaccination and SARS-CoV-2 variants. Profiling relied on immunoSEQ multiplex PCR, and the TCRdb table lists in-frame clones only, not all of them. The sample holds about 240,000 clones; 85% to 90% are singletons and the top ten take about 10%. Treatment specified: about 20 received Ad26.COV2.S at low or high dose, single or two shots; about five received placebo; per-sample allocation not given. Samples analyzed were those drawn on day 63 after the first vaccine or placebo injection. This sample comprised peripheral blood, obtained in a trial of Ad26.COV2.S vaccine versus placebo. These receptor sequences come from a person aged 18-65 years who received the Ad26.COV2.S COVID-19 vaccine or a placebo.

The chain uses TRBV19 and TRBJ2-7; possible D gene TRBD1, 6 bases. Between the trimmed V and J ends, which lost 5 bases and 2 bases, there was a span of 13 bases. In germline, CDR1 is LNHDA, CDR2 SQIVND (reference sequence). The CDR3 extends over 14 amino acids. CDR3 protein: CASSPRDKTYEQYF. The CDR3 DNA follows: TGTGCCAGTAGTCCACGGGACAAAACCTACGAGCAGTACTTC.

V usage is TRBV7-9 and J usage is TRBJ2-2; 9 bases map to TRBD1. The CDR3 runs to 16 residues. CDR1 and CDR2 from the germline V gene are SEHNR and FQNEAQ (reference sequence). The junction had 9 bases not matched to a gene; V was cut back by 5 bases and J by 5 bases. DNA for the CDR3: TGTGCCAGCAGCCCCAAGGGACAGGGAGGGACCGGGGAGCTGTTTTTT. Its translation: CASSPKGQGGTGELFF.

This clone was recorded only once. This chain connects TRBV6-5 to TRBJ1-2; unclear D gene. The CDR3 has 13 amino acids. Germline CDR1 and CDR2: MNHEY and SVGAGI. V was clipped by 5 bases and J by 8 bases, with 15 bases between them. CDR3: CASSPTSATGYTF. CDR3 DNA: TGTGCCAGCAGTCCTACAAGCGCTACGGGCTACACCTTC.

This clone has only one observation. The chain uses TRBV6-1 and TRBJ1-5, with a possible D match to TRBD1 (6 bases). The CDR3 has 17 residues. The V end lost 4 bases, the J end lost 4 bases, and 20 bases lay between the germline ends. The germline V gene has CDR1 MNHNS and CDR2 SASEGT. Written as DNA, the CDR3 is TGTGCCAGCAGTGGGGGACGTGGGGGGCAGTTAAATCAGCCCCAGCATTTT. Translating gives CASSGGRGGQLNQPQHF.

This chain joins TRBV7-8 and TRBJ2-1, with 9 bases fitting TRBD1. V gave up 6 bases and J gave up 4 bases; unmatched junction bases: 7. The CDR3 length is 15 residues. Per the germline V gene, CDR1 is SGHVS and CDR2 is FQNEAQ. The CDR3 bases are TGTGCCAGCAGTTCGGGACAGGGCCTTTACAATGAGCAGTTCTTC. It is translated as CASSSGQGLYNEQFF. Looking up the rest from reference TRBV7-8 and TRBJ2-1 gives the full variable domain: GAGVSQSPRYKVAKRGQDVALRCDPISGHVSLFWYQQALGQGPEFLTYFQNEAQLDKSGLPSDRFFAERPEGSVSTLKIQRTQQEDSAVYLCASSSGQGLYNEQFFGPGTRLTVL.

CDR3 residues: CASSLAPSGDTQYF. The DNA of the CDR3 is TGCGCCAGCAGCTTGGCGCCTAGCGGGGATACGCAGTATTTT. The rearrangement uses TRBV5-1 and TRBJ2-3; 8 nucleotides align to TRBD2. The CDR3 totals 14 residues. From germline, CDR1 is SGHRS and CDR2 YFSETQ. After removal of 0 bases from V and 6 bases from J, the junction contained 3 bases not matched to a gene. The entire variable domain, with the rest obtained from reference TRBV5-1 and TRBJ2-3, is as follows: KAGVTQTPRYLIKTRGQQVTLSCSPISGHRSVSWYQQTPGQGLQFLFEYFSETQRNKGNFPGRFSGRQFSNSRSEMNVSTLELGDSALYLCASSLAPSGDTQYFGPGTRLTVL.

The rearrangement links TRBV28 to TRBJ1-1; 10 nucleotides line up with TRBD1. From germline, CDR1 is MDHEN and CDR2 SYDVKM. The CDR3 is 13 amino acids. V trimming: 7 bases; J trimming: 4 bases; junction bases outside the gene matches: 3. The CDR3 DNA is TGTGCCAGCATCCGACAGGGGGCCACTGAAGCTTTCTTT. This translates into CASIRQGATEAFF.

CDR3 loop: CASSLAGTHNSPLHF. The CDR3 coding sequence is TGTGCCAGCAGCTTGGCCGGGACACATAATTCACCCCTCCACTTT. V gene TRBV5-6 combines with J gene TRBJ1-6; maybe TRBD1 (6 bases). The germline V gene has CDR1 SGHDT and CDR2 YYEEEE. The germline V and J ends were trimmed by 0 bases and 5 bases, with 9 bases remaining between them. The CDR3 has 15 amino acids.

The CDR3 region has the DNA TGTGCCAGCACCCTTGGGAGGAATTCACCCCTCCACTTT. Residues: CASTLGRNSPLHF. The chain has TRBV12-3 or TRBV12-4 and TRBJ1-6; D unresolved. Trimming pared 7 bases from V and 7 bases from J, leaving 11 bases between. The CDR3 consists of 13 residues.

This rearrangement joins TRBV4-1 to TRBJ1-3, with D possibly matching TRBD1 (5 bases). The V gene's germline CDR1 is MGHRA and CDR2 YSYEKL. The CDR3 sequence is 17 residues long. Trimming cost V 4 bases and J 0 bases, with 16 bases left between them. The CDR3 region is CASSPSGRGVSGNTIYF. Here the CDR3 DNA reads TGCGCCAGCAGCCCCTCGGGTAGGGGCGTCTCTGGAAACACCATATATTTT.

The chain recombines TRBV27 with TRBJ1-5; D uncertain. This CDR3 spans 16 amino acids. Germline V CDR1 and CDR2: MNHEY, SMNVEV (reference sequence). The V gene lost 3 bases and the J gene lost 0 bases, with 12 bases spanning the gap. The CDR3 DNA is TGTGCCAGCAGTTTGTTCTCAGATGGTAGCAATCAGCCCCAGCATTTT. Residues: CASSLFSDGSNQPQHF.

This chain connects TRBV5-1 to TRBJ2-1; the match to TRBD2 covers 7 bases. This CDR3 comprises 15 residues. Trimming at V came to 0 bases and at J to 4 bases, leaving 4 bases not matched to a gene. Germline V lookup: CDR1 SGHRS, CDR2 YFSETQ. CDR3 bases: TGCGCCAGCAGCTTGGTCCTAGCGGTTTACAATGAGCAGTTCTTC. It specifies CASSLVLAVYNEQFF.

The gene calls are TRBV5-6 and TRBJ1-1, with 8 bases aligning to TRBD1. The V gene end was trimmed by 5 bases and the J gene end by 10 bases; junction bases not matched to a gene: 7. Germline loops: CDR1 SGHDT, CDR2 YYEEEE. This CDR3 has 12 residues. DNA of the CDR3: TGTGCCAGCAGTTTTACCACAGGGGGAGCTTTCTTT. As protein: CASSFTTGGAFF.

This clone has at least ten counts. CDR3 sequence: CASSPGGANYGYTF. CDR3 DNA: TGTGCCAGCAGCCCGGGGGGAGCTAACTATGGCTACACCTTC. The genes are TRBV28 and TRBJ1-2, with a weak D call TRBD1 (5 bases). Trimming left V 6 bases short and J 0 bases short, with 11 bases between. Looked up from germline, CDR1 is MDHEN and CDR2 is SYDVKM. CDR3 length: 14 residues.

This clone was observed once. The chain joins TRBV5-1 to TRBJ2-5; 9 bases map to TRBD1. The CDR3 covers 16 residues. Unmatched junction bases numbered 12, after V lost 4 bases and J lost 5 bases. Germline V lookup: CDR1 SGHRS, CDR2 YFSETQ. CDR3 DNA sequence: TGCGCCAGCAGCACTACAGGGGGCTTAGGTATGGAGACCCAGTACTTC. As protein: CASSTTGGLGMETQYF.

The V and J genes are TRBV30 and TRBJ1-2, with D perhaps TRBD1 (6 bases). Germline loops: CDR1 GTSNPN, CDR2 SVGIG (reference sequence). Deletions cut 3 bases from V and 5 bases from J, with 13 bases between. The CDR3 sequence is 13 residues long. CDR3 amino acids: CAWSRGAVYGYTF. The CDR3 DNA reads TGTGCCTGGAGCCGGGGGGCGGTGTATGGCTACACCTTC. Combining the CDR3 with reference TRBV30 and TRBJ1-2 gives the whole variable domain SQTIHQWPATLVQPVGSPLSLECTVEGTSNPNLYWYRQAAGRGLQLLFYSVGIGQISSEVPQNLSASRPQDRQFILSSKKLLLSDSGFYLCAWSRGAVYGYTFGSGTRLTVV.